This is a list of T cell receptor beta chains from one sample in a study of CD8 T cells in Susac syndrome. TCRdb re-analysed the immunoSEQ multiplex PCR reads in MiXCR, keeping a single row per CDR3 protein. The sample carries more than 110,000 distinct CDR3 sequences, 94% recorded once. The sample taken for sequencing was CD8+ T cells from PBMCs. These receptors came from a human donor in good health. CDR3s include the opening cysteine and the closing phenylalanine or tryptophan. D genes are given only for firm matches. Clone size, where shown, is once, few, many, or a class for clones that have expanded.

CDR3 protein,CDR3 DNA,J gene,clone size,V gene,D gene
CSVIDRGGGYTF,TGCAGCGTTATCGACAGGGGCGGCGGCTACACCTTC,TRBJ1-2,NA,TRBV29-1,TRBD1
CASSVGPRGEQFF,TGTGCCAGCAGCGTCGGACCCCGGGGGGAGCAGTTCTTC,TRBJ2-1,NA,TRBV13,NA
CSVVGPYGYTF,TGCAGCGTTGTAGGCCCTTATGGCTACACCTTC,TRBJ1-2,NA,TRBV29-1,NA
CSVELLGTGELFF,TGCAGCGTTGAGCTTTTGGGCACCGGGGAGCTGTTTTTT,TRBJ2-2,NA,TRBV29-1,NA
CASSLAGETDTQYF,TGTGCCAGCAGCTTAGCAGGGGAAACAGATACGCAGTATTTT,TRBJ2-3,NA,TRBV7-8,NA
CASSAYTDTQYF,TGTGCCAGCAGCGCCTACACAGATACGCAGTATTTT,TRBJ2-3,NA,TRBV9,NA
CASSSFDSYNQPQHF,TGTGCCAGCAGTTCCTTTGACAGCTACAATCAGCCCCAGCATTTT,TRBJ1-5,NA,TRBV28,NA
CASSDPWGRRVEDTQYF,TGTGCCAGCAGCGATCCTTGGGGTAGGCGGGTCGAGGATACGCAGTATTTT,TRBJ2-3,NA,TRBV7-9,NA
CATSRDSYEQYF,TGTGCCACCAGCAGAGACTCCTACGAGCAGTACTTC,TRBJ2-7,NA,TRBV15,NA
CASSYSEEYEQFF,TGTGCCAGCAGTTACTCAGAGGAGTATGAGCAGTTCTTC,TRBJ2-1,NA,TRBV6-5,NA
CASSQVGGETQYF,TGCGCCAGCAGCCAGGTTGGGGGAGAGACCCAGTACTTC,TRBJ2-5,NA,TRBV4-3,NA
CASSPPGRRVEQYF,TGTGCCAGCAGTCCGCCGGGGCGCCGGGTCGAGCAGTACTTC,TRBJ2-7,NA,TRBV27,NA
CASNRRPSYEQYF,TGTGCCAGCAACCGCCGGCCCTCCTACGAGCAGTACTTC,TRBJ2-7,NA,TRBV28,NA
CASGRLAEQETQYF,TGTGCCAGCGGGAGACTAGCGGAACAAGAGACCCAGTACTTC,TRBJ2-5,NA,TRBV27,TRBD2
CSVVSRTYNEQFF,TGCAGCGTTGTTAGCAGAACCTACAATGAGCAGTTCTTC,TRBJ2-1,NA,TRBV29-1,NA
CASSRQGTGELFF,TGTGCCAGCAGCCGGCAGGGGACCGGGGAGCTGTTTTTT,TRBJ2-2,NA,TRBV7-8,NA
CASSPPSRGLYNEQFF,TGTGCCAGCTCACCACCGAGCAGGGGGCTTTACAATGAGCAGTTCTTC,TRBJ2-1,once,TRBV18,TRBD1
CASSRDRVETQYF,TGTGCCAGCAGCCGGGACAGGGTTGAGACCCAGTACTTC,TRBJ2-5,NA,TRBV14,TRBD1
CASSQVAENTDTQYF,TGTGCCAGCAGCCAGGTAGCGGAAAACACAGATACGCAGTATTTT,TRBJ2-3,NA,TRBV7-9,NA
CASSVGSLTDTQYF,TGTGCCAGCAGCGTAGGGTCCCTCACAGATACGCAGTATTTT,TRBJ2-3,NA,TRBV9,NA
CASSEQGAGETQYF,TGTGCCAGCAGCGAGCAGGGGGCAGGCGAGACCCAGTACTTC,TRBJ2-5,NA,TRBV14,TRBD1
CATSPGTGPYNEQFF,TGTGCCACCAGCCCCGGGACAGGCCCCTACAATGAGCAGTTCTTC,TRBJ2-1,NA,TRBV24-1,TRBD1
CASSQGREIYNEQFF,TGCGCCAGCAGCCAAGGACGGGAGATTTACAATGAGCAGTTCTTC,TRBJ2-1,NA,TRBV4-3,NA
CASSVGVKQYF,TGTGCCAGCAGTGTCGGGGTTAAGCAGTACTTC,TRBJ2-7,once,TRBV27,NA
CASSLGGGRAYEQYF,TGTGCCAGCAGCTTAGGTGGCGGGAGGGCCTACGAGCAGTACTTC,TRBJ2-7,NA,TRBV9,TRBD2
CASSLGTAQETQYF,TGTGCCAGCAGCTTAGGGACAGCGCAAGAGACCCAGTACTTC,TRBJ2-5,NA,TRBV7-9,NA
CASSLYVPGKQPQHF,TGTGCCAGCAGTTTATATGTCCCAGGGAAACAGCCCCAGCATTTT,TRBJ1-5,NA,TRBV27,NA
CSARDYQGDQPQHF,TGCAGTGCTAGAGATTACCAGGGCGATCAGCCCCAGCATTTT,TRBJ1-5,NA,TRBV20-1,NA
CASSSTSVFEQFF,TGTGCCAGCAGTTCGACTAGCGTTTTTGAGCAGTTCTTC,TRBJ2-1,NA,TRBV27,TRBD2
CASKAGGNNEQFF,TGTGCCAGCAAGGCAGGGGGTAACAATGAGCAGTTCTTC,TRBJ2-1,few,TRBV27,TRBD1
CASSLWDNEQFF,TGCGCCAGCAGCTTGTGGGACAATGAGCAGTTCTTC,TRBJ2-1,NA,TRBV5-1,NA
CSVEDGVVTGNTIYF,TGCAGCGTTGAAGACGGGGTAGTGACTGGAAACACCATATATTTT,TRBJ1-3,NA,TRBV29-1,NA
CSVDGTGTDTQYF,TGCAGCGTGGACGGGACGGGCACAGATACGCAGTATTTT,TRBJ2-3,NA,TRBV29-1,NA
CASSPSGTEYEQYF,TGTGCCAGCAGTCCCTCCGGGACAGAATACGAGCAGTACTTC,TRBJ2-7,NA,TRBV28,TRBD1
CASSETSGSSYNEQFF,TGTGCCAGCAGTGAAACTAGCGGGAGCTCCTACAATGAGCAGTTCTTC,TRBJ2-1,NA,TRBV2,TRBD2
CSVGRQGRIYEQYF,TGCAGCGTGGGACGACAGGGAAGGATCTACGAGCAGTACTTC,TRBJ2-7,NA,TRBV29-1,TRBD1
CASSLGQSTDTQYF,TGTGCCAGCAGCTTGGGGCAGAGCACAGATACGCAGTATTTT,TRBJ2-3,NA,TRBV7-9,NA
CASSYTTSSYEQYF,TGTGCCAGCAGTTACACGACTAGTTCCTACGAGCAGTACTTC,TRBJ2-7,NA,TRBV6-6,NA
CVSHGGNTEAFF,TGTGTCTCCCATGGTGGGAACACTGAAGCTTTCTTT,TRBJ1-1,NA,TRBV27,NA
CASSRSPGRNEQYF,TGCGCCAGCAGCCGTTCCCCGGGACGAAACGAGCAGTACTTC,TRBJ2-7,NA,TRBV4-3,NA